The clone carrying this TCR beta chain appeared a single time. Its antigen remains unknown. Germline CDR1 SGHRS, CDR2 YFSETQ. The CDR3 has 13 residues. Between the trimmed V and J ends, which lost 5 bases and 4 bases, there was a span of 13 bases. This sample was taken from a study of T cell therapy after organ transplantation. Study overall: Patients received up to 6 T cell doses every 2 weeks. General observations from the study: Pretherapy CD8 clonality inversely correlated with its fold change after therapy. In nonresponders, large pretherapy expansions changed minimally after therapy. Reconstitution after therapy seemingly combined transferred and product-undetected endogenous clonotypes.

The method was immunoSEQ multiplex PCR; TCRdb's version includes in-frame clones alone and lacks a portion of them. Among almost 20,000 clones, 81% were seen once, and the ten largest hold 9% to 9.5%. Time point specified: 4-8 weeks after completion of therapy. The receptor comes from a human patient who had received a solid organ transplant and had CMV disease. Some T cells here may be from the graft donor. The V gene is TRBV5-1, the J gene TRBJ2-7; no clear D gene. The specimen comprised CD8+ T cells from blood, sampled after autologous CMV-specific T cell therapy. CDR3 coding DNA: TGCGCCAGCAGACTCGGAGCTACTTACGAGCAGTACTTC. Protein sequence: CASRLGATYEQYF. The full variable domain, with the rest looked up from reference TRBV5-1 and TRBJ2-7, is KAGVTQTPRYLIKTRGQQVTLSCSPISGHRSVSWYQQTPGQGLQFLFEYFSETQRNKGNFPGRFSGRQFSNSRSEMNVSTLELGDSALYLCASRLGATYEQYFGPGTRLTVT.